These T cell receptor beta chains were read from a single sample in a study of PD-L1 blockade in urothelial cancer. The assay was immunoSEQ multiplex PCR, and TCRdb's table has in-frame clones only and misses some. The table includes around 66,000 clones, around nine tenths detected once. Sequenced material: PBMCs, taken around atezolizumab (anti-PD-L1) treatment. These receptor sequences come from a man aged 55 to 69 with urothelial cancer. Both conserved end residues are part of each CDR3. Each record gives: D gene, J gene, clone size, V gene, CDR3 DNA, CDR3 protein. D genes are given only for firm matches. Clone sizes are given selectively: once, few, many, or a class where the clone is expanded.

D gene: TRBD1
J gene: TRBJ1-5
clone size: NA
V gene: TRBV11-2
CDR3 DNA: TGTGCCAGCAGCTCGGACAGGGGAGGCAATCAGCCCCAGCATTTT
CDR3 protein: CASSSDRGGNQPQHF

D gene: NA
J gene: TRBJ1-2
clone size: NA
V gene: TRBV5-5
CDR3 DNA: TGTGCCAGCAGCTCAAGGCAGAACAGGGATGGCTACACCTTC
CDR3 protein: CASSSRQNRDGYTF

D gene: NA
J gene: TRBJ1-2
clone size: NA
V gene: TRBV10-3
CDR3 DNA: TGTGCCATCAACAGGGACGGCTACACCTTC
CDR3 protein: CAINRDGYTF

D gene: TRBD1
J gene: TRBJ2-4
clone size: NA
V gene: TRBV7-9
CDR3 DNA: TGTGCCAGCAGCCCGCTACGGGACAGGGGTAACATTCAGTACTTC
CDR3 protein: CASSPLRDRGNIQYF

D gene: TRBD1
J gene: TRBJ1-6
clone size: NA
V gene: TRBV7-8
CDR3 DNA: TGTGCCAGCAGCCCGACAGGGAATAATTCACCCCTCCACTTT
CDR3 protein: CASSPTGNNSPLHF

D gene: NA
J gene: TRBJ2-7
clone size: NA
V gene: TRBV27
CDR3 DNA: TGTGCCAGCAGTTTCGGTAGCGACTACGAGCAGTACTTC
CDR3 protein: CASSFGSDYEQYF

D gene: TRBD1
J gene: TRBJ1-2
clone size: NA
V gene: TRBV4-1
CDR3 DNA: TGCGCCAGCAGCCAAGGCCCTCTCGGGCAGGGGGCTTTAGATGGCTACACCTTC
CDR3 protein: CASSQGPLGQGALDGYTF

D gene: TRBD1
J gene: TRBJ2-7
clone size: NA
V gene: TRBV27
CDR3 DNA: TGTGCCAGCAGTTCTTACAGGGGCAGGGGCTCCTACGAGCAGTACTTC
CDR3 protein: CASSSYRGRGSYEQYF

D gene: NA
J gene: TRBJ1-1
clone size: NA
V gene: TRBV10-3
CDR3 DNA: TGTGCCGCAAGCGCCCCTGAAGCTTTCTTT
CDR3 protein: CAASAPEAFF

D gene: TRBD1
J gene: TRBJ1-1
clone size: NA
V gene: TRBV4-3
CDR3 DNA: TGCGCCAGCAGCCAAGATCCTGGACAGGGGCCGATCGGGACTGAAGCTTTCTTT
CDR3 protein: CASSQDPGQGPIGTEAFF

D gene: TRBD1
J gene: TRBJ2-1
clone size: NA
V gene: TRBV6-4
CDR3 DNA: TGTGCCAGCAGTGACTCCGGGACAGGGGCTTACAATGAGCAGTTCTTC
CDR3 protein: CASSDSGTGAYNEQFF

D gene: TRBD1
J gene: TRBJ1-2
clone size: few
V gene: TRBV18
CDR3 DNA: TGTGCCAGCTCGTTCCGGGACAGGGGGTTCTCTAACTATGGCTACACCTTC
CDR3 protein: CASSFRDRGFSNYGYTF

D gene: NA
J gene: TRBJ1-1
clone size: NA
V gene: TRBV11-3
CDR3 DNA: TGTGCCAGCAGCTTAGAGGGCCGGGGATGGGGGAACACTGAAGCTTTCTTT
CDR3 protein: CASSLEGRGWGNTEAFF

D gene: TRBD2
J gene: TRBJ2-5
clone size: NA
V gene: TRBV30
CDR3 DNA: TGTGCCTGGATTATAGCGGGGGGGCTTCAAGAGACCCAGTACTTC
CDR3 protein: CAWIIAGGLQETQYF

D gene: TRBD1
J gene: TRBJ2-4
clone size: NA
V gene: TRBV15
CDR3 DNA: TGTGCCACCAACCCGACAGGGGGCCGAGCCAAAAACATTCAGTACTTC
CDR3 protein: CATNPTGGRAKNIQYF

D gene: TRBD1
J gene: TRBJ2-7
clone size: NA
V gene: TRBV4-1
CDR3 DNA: TGCGCCAGCAGCCACCCCCCGGGACAGGGGGTTTATGAGCAGTACTTC
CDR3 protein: CASSHPPGQGVYEQYF

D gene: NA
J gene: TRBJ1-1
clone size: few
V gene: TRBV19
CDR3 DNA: TGTGCCAGCCAGGAGGGGGGGAACATGAACACTGAAGCTTTCTTT
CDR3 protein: CASQEGGNMNTEAFF

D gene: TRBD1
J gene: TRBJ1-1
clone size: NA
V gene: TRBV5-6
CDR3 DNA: TGTGCCAGCAGCTCCCTCGGGACAGCGAACACTGAAGCTTTCTTT
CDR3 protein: CASSSLGTANTEAFF

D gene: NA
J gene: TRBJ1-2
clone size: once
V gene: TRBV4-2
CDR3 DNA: TGTGCCAGCAGCCAAAGGGGGGGAGTGGAAAGCTATGGCTACACCTTC
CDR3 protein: CASSQRGGVESYGYTF

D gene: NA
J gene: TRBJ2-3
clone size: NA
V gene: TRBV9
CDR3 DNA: TGTGCCAGCAGCGTAGCTAAGTTTTCTTCCACAGATACGCAGTATTTT
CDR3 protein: CASSVAKFSSTDTQYF

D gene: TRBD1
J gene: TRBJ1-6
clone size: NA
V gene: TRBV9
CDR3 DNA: TGTGCCAGCAGCACCCGGACAGGGGATAATTCACCCCTCCACTTT
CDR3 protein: CASSTRTGDNSPLHF

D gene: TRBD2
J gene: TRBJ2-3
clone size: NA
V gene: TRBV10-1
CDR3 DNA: TGCGCCAGCAGTGAGAGTCTTGGGACTAGCGGGAGAACAGATACGCAGTATTTT
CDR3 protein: CASSESLGTSGRTDTQYF

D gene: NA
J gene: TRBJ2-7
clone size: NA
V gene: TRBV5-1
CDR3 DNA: TGCGCCAGCAGCTTGGAGGGGTACGAGCAGTACTTC
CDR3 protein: CASSLEGYEQYF

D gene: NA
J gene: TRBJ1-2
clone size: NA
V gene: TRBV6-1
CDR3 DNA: TGTGCCAGCAGTGAAATAGGCAGGGCCGGCTACACCTTC
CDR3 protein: CASSEIGRAGYTF

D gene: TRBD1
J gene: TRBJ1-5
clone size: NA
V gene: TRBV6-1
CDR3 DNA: TGTGCCAGCAAAGGACAGGGCAATCAGCCCCAGCATTTT
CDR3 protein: CASKGQGNQPQHF

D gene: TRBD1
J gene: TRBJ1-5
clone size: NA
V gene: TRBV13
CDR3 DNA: TGTGCCAGCAGCACCCGGGACAGGGTGGACAATCAGCCCCAGCATTTT
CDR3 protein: CASSTRDRVDNQPQHF

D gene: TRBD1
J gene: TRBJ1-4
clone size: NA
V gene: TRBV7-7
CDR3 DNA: TGTGCTAGCAGCTTAGGTACAGGGGCGGTTGAAAAACTGTTTTTT
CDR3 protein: CASSLGTGAVEKLFF

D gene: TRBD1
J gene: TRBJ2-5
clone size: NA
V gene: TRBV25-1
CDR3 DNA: TGTGCCAGCAGTAGAACAGGGGGCATCGAGACCCAGTACTTC
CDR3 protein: CASSRTGGIETQYF

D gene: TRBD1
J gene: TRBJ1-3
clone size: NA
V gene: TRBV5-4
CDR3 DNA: TGTGCCAGCAGCCCTGATACAGGGGCTGGAAACACCATATATTTT
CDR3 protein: CASSPDTGAGNTIYF

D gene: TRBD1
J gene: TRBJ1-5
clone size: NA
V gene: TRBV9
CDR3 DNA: TGTGCCAGCAGCGTAGGGACAGGAATGGTGGAGCCCCAGCATTTT
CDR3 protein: CASSVGTGMVEPQHF

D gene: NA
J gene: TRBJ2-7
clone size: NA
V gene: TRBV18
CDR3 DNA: TGTGCCAGCTCACCACCCCGTGGGACACCAAACTACGAGCAGTACTTC
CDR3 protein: CASSPPRGTPNYEQYF

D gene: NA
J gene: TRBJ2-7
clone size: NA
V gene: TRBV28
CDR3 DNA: TGTGCCAGCAAAAAAAGTACAGAAGACTACGAGCAGTACTTC
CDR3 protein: CASKKSTEDYEQYF

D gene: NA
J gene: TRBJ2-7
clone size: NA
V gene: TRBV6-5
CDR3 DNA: TGTGCCAGCAGTTACACAGCCTATTCCTCCTACGAGCAGTACTTC
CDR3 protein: CASSYTAYSSYEQYF

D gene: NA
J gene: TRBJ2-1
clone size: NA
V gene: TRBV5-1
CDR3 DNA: TGCGCCAGCAGCGCAAAGGGGGGGTATGAGCAGTTCTTC
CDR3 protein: CASSAKGGYEQFF

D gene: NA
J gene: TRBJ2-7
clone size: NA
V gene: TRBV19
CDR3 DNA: TGTGCCAGTAGTCGTATCGAGCCTTACTACGAGCAGTACTTC
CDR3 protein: CASSRIEPYYEQYF

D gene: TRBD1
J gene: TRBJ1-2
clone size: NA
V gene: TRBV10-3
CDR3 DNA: TGTGCCATCGCCGGGACAGAGAATTATGGCTACACCTTC
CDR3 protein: CAIAGTENYGYTF

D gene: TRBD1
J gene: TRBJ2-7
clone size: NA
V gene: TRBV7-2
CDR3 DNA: TGTGCCAGCAGCCTAGGGACAGGGGTGTTGATCGAGCAGTACTTC
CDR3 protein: CASSLGTGVLIEQYF

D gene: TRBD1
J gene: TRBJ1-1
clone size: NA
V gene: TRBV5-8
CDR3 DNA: TGTGCCAGCCAGGGAAAGGGGGCGAGACCCATGAACACTGAAGCTTTCTTT
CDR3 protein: CASQGKGARPMNTEAFF

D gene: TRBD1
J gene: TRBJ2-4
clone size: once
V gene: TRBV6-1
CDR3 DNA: TGTGCCAGCAATTTAGGGGGCGCTTTAAGTATTCAGTACTTC
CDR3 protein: CASNLGGALSIQYF

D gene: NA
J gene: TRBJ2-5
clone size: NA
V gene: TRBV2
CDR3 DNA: TGTGCCAGCACCACCACGACAAGGTACCAAGAGACCCAGTACTTC
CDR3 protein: CASTTTTRYQETQYF

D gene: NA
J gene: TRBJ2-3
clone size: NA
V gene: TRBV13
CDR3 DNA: TGTGCCAGCAGCTTCATGAGCATCACAGATACGCAGTATTTT
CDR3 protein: CASSFMSITDTQYF

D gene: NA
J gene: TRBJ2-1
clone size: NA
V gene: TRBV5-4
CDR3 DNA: TGTGCCAGCAGCTCGTTAGGGGGAGGGGGTAGCAATGAGCAGTTCTTC
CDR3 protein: CASSSLGGGGSNEQFF

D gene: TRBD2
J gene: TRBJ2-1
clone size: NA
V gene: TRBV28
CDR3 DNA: TGTGCCAGCAGTTCGTCAGGACTAGCCACGCTAGAGCAGTTCTTC
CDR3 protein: CASSSSGLATLEQFF

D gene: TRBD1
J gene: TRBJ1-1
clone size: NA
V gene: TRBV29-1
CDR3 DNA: TGCAGCGTTGAAGGGACAGGGGGAAGTGGCACTGAAGCTTTCTTT
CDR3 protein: CSVEGTGGSGTEAFF

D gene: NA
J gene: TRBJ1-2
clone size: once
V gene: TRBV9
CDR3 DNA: TGTGCCAGCAGCGTGGAGGGGTTGGACTATGGCTACACCTTC
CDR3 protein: CASSVEGLDYGYTF

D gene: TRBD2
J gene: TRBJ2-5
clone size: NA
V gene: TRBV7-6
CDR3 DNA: TGTGCCAGCAGCCCAGAGGGACTAGCGGGACAAGAGACCCAGTACTTC
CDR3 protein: CASSPEGLAGQETQYF

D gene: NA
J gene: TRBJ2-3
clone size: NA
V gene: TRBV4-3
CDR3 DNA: TGCGCCAGCAGCCAACAGGGTACGCAGTATTTT
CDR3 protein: CASSQQGTQYF

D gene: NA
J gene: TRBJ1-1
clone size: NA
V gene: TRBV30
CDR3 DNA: TGTGCCTGGAGTGCAAGACAGATCTTGAACACTGAAGCTTTCTTT
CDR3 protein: CAWSARQILNTEAFF

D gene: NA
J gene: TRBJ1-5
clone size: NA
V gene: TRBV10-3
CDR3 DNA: TGTGCCATCAGTGAGTCCTTGCAGCCCCAGCATTTT
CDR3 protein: CAISESLQPQHF

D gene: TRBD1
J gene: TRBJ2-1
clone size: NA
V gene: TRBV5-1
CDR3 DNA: TGCGCCAGCAGCTTTCAACAGGGGAACTACAATGAGCAGTTCTTC
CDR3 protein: CASSFQQGNYNEQFF

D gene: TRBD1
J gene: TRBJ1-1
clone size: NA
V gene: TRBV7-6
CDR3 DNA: TGTGCCAGCAGCTTAGGAGGGGGCGGCACTGAAGCTTTCTTT
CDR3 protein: CASSLGGGGTEAFF

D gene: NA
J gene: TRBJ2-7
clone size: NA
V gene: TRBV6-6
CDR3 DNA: TGTGCCAGCAGTACAGCCTCCTACGAGCAGTACTTC
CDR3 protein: CASSTASYEQYF